This T cell receptor (beta chain) was profiled in a study of blood T cell repertoires in COVID-19. Here immunoSEQ multiplex PCR was the method, and the copy in TCRdb shows in-frame clones only, minus some. The sample includes around 290,000 clones, around 86% seen only once; the top ten take roughly 3%. The CDR3 sequence is 15 residues long. The sequenced sample was PBMCs or T cells enriched from blood (not recorded which). The rearrangement links TRBV21-1 to TRBJ1-3; TRBD1, the D gene given by the table, was not confirmed from the DNA. TRBV21-1 is deemed a pseudogene. The receptor's source is a woman aged 18-35 years who had recovered from COVID-19. The CDR3 sequence: CASSTLGTGGNTIYF. CDR3 DNA: TGTGCCAGCAGCACCCTAGGGACAGGAGGAAACACCATATATTTT.